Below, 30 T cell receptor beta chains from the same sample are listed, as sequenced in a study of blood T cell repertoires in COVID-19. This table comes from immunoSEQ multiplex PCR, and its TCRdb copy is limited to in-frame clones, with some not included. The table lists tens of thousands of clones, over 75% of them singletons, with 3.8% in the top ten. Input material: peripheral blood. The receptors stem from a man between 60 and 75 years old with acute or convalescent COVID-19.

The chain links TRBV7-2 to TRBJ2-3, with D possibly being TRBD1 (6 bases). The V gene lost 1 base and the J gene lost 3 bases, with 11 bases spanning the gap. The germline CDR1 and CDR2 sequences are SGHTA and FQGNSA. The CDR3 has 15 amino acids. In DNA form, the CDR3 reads TGTGCCAGCAGCTTAGTTTCAGGGGATACAGATACGCAGTATTTT. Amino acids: CASSLVSGDTDTQYF.

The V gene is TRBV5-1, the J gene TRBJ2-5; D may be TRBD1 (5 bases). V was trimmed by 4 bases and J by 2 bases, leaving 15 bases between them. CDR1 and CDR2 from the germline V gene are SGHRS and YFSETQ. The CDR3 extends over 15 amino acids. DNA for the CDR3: TGCGCCAGCAGCGTCGTTGTGGGGCGTCAAGAGACCCAGTACTTC. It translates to CASSVVVGRQETQYF. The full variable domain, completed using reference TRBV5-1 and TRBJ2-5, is KAGVTQTPRYLIKTRGQQVTLSCSPISGHRSVSWYQQTPGQGLQFLFEYFSETQRNKGNFPGRFSGRQFSNSRSEMNVSTLELGDSALYLCASSVVVGRQETQYFGPGTRLLVL.

For the CDR3, the DNA is TGTGCCAGCAGCTTATTAGCGGGATTCACCTACGAGCAGTACTTC. Protein sequence: CASSLLAGFTYEQYF. The chain carries TRBV11-2 and TRBJ2-7; 8 nucleotides match TRBD2. Germline V gives CDR1 SGHAT, CDR2 FQNNGV. The CDR3 totals 15 residues. V was clipped by 2 bases and J by 2 bases; unmatched bases: 5.

DNA of the CDR3: TGTGCCAGCAGCTTCGGGACAGGGGGCCAGGAGCAGTACTTC. Translation gives CASSFGTGGQEQYF. This chain joins TRBV7-9 and TRBJ2-7; TRBD1 agrees at 12 bases. The V gene's germline CDR1 is SEHNR and CDR2 FQNEAQ (reference sequence). This CDR3 contains 14 residues. Trimming took 3 bases from V and 7 from J; bases not matched to a gene: 4.

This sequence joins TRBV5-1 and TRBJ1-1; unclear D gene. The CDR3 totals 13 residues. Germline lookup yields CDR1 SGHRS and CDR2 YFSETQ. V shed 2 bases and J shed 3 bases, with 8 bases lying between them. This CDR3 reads CASSFRVDTEAFF. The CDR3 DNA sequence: TGCGCCAGCAGCTTTCGGGTAGACACTGAAGCTTTCTTT.

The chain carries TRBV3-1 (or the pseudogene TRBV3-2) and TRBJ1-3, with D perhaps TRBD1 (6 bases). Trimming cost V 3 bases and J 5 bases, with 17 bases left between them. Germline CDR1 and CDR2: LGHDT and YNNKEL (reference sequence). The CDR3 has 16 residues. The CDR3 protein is CASSQDTGHPRNTIYF. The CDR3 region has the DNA TGTGCCAGCAGCCAGGACACGGGACACCCCCGAAACACCATATATTTT.

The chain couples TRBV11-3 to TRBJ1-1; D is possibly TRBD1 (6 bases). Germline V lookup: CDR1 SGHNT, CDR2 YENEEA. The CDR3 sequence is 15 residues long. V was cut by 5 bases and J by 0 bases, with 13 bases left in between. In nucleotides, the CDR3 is TGTGCCAGCAGCCGAGGGGGGGTCCTGAACACTGAAGCTTTCTTT. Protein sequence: CASSRGGVLNTEAFF.

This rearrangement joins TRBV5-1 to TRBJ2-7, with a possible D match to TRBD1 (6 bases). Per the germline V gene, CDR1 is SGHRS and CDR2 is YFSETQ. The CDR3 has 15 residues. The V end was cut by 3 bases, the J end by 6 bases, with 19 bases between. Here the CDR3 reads CASSSLQGQAPEQYF. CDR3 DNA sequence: TGCGCCAGCAGCTCATTACAGGGTCAGGCCCCCGAGCAGTACTTC.

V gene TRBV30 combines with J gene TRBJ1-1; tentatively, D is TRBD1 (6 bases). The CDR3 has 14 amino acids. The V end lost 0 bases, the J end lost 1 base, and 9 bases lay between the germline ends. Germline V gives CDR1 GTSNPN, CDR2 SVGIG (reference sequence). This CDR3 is CAWSVRGWNTEAFF. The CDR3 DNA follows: TGTGCCTGGAGTGTTAGGGGGTGGAACACTGAAGCTTTCTTT. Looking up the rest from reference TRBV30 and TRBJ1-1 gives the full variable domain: SQTIHQWPATLVQPVGSPLSLECTVEGTSNPNLYWYRQAAGRGLQLLFYSVGIGQISSEVPQNLSASRPQDRQFILSSKKLLLSDSGFYLCAWSVRGWNTEAFFGQGTRLTVV.

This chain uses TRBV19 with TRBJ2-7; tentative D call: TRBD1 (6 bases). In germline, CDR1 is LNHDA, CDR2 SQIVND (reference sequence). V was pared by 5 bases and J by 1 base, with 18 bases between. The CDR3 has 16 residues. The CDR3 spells CASSGNDRTHSYEQYF. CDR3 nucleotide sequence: TGTGCCAGTAGTGGGAACGACAGGACTCATTCCTACGAGCAGTACTTC.

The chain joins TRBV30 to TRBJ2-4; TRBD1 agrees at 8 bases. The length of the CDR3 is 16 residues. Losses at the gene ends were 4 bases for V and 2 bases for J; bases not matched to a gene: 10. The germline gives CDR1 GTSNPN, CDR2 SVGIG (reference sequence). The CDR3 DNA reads TGTGCCTGGACCACCGGTCAGGGGGCGACCAAAAACATTCAGTACTTC. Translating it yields CAWTTGQGATKNIQYF.

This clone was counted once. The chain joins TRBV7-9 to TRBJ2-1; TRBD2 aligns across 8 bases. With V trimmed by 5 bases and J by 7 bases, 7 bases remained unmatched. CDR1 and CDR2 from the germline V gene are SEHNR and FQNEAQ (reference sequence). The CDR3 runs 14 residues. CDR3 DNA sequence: TGTGCCAGCAGCCATAGCGGGATTGATAATGAGCAGTTCTTC. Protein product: CASSHSGIDNEQFF.

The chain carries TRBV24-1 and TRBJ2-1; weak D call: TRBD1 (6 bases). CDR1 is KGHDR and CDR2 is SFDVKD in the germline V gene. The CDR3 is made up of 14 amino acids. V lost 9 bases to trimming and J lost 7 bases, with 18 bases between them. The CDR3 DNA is TGTGCCACCCAGGCCGGGACACGGTGGAATGAGCAGTTCTTC. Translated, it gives CATQAGTRWNEQFF.

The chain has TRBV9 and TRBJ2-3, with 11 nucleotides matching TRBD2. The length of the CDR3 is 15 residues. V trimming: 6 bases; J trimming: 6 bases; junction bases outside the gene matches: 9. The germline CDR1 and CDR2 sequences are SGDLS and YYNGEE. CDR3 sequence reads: CASKGPLAGADTQYF. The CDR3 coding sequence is TGTGCCAGCAAAGGGCCACTAGCGGGAGCGGATACGCAGTATTTT.

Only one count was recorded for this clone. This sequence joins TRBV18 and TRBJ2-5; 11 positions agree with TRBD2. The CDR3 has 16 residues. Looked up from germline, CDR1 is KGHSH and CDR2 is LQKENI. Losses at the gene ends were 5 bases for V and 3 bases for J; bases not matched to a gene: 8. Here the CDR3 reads CASSSGTSGQKETQYF. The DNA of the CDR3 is TGTGCCAGCTCATCTGGGACTAGCGGACAAAAAGAGACCCAGTACTTC.

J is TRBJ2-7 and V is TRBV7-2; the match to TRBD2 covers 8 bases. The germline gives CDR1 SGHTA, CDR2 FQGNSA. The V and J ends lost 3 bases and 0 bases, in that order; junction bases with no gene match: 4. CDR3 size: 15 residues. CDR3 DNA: TGTGCCAGCAGCTTGGGTAGCGGGATCTCCTACGAGCAGTACTTC. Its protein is CASSLGSGISYEQYF.

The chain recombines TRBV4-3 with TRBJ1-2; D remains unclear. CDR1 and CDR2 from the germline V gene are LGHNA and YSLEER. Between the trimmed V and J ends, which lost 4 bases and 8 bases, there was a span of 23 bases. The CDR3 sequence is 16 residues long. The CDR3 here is CASSLTYPTYLPGYTF. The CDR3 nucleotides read TGCGCCAGCAGCCTGACTTACCCGACGTACTTGCCCGGCTACACCTTC.

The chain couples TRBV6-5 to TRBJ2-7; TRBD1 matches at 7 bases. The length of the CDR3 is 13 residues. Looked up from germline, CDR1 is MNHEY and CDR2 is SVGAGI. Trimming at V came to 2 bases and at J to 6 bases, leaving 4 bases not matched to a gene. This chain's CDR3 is CASSYGRDSEQYF. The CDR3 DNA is TGTGCCAGCAGTTACGGCCGGGACAGCGAGCAGTACTTC.

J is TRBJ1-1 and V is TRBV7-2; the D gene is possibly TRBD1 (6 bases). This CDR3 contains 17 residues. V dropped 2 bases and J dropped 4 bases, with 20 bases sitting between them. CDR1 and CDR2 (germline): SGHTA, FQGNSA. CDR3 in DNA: TGTGCCAGCAGCTTATTGCCCTTACAGGGTTCGGGCACTGAAGCTTTCTTT. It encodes CASSLLPLQGSGTEAFF.

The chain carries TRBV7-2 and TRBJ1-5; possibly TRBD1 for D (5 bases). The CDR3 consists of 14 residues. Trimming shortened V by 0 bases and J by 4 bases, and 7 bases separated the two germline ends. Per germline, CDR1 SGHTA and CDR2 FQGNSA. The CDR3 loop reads CASSLAGANQPQHF. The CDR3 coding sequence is TGTGCCAGCAGCTTAGCAGGGGCAAATCAGCCCCAGCATTTT.

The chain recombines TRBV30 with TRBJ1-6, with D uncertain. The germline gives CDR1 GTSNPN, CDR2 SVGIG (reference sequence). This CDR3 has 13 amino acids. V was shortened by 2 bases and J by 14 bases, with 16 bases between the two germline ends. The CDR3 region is CAWSSRGFLALHF. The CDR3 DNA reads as TGTGCCTGGAGTTCCCGGGGTTTTTTGGCCCTCCACTTT.

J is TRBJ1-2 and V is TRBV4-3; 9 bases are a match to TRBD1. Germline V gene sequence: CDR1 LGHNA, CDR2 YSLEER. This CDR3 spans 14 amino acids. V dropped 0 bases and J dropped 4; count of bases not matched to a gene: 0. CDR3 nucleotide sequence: TGCGCCAGCAGCCAAGAGACAGGGGGCTATGGCTACACCTTC. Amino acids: CASSQETGGYGYTF.

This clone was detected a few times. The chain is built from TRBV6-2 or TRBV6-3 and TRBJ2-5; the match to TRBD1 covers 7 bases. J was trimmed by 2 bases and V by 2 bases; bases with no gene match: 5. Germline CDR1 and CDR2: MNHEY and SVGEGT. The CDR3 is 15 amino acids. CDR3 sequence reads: CASSYGDRDQETQYF. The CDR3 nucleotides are TGTGCCAGCAGTTACGGAGACAGGGATCAAGAGACCCAGTACTTC.

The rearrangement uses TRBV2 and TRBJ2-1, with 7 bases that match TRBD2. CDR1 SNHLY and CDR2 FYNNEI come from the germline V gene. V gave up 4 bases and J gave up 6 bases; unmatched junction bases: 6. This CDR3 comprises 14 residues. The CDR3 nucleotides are TGTGCCAGCAGTGCCCTGACTAGCTTCAATGAGCAGTTCTTC. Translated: CASSALTSFNEQFF.

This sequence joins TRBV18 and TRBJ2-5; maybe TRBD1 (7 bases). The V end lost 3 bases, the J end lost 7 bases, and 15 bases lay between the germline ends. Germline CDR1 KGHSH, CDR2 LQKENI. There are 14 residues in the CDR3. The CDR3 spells CASSPQGGHGTQYF. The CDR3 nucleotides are TGTGCCAGCTCACCCCAGGGGGGCCACGGGACCCAGTACTTC.

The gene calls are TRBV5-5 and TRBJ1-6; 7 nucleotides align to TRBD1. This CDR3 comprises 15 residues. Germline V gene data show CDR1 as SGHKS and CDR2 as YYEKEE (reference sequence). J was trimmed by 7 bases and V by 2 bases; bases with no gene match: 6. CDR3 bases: TGTGCCAGCAGCTTCGTAGCGACAGGGAATTCACCCCTCCACTTT. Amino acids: CASSFVATGNSPLHF.

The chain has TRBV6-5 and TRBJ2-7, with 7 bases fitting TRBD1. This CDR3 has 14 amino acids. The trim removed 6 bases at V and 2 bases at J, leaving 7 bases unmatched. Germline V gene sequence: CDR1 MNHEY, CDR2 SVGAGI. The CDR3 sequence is CASRRSDRAYEQYF. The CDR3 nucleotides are TGTGCCAGCAGGCGCTCCGACAGGGCCTACGAGCAGTACTTC.

The CDR3 nucleotides are TGTGCCAGCAGCTTCGGCGGGAAGGGAGATACGCAGTATTTT. Its protein product is CASSFGGKGDTQYF. V is TRBV11-2 and J is TRBJ2-3, with D possibly being TRBD2 (6 bases). Germline V lookup: CDR1 SGHAT, CDR2 FQNNGV. The CDR3 runs 14 residues. Trimming took 3 bases from V and 5 from J, leaving 12 bases between them.

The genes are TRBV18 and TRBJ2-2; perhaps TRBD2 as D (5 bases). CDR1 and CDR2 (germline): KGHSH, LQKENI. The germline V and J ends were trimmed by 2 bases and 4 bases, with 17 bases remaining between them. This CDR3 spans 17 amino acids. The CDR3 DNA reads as TGTGCCAGCTCACCAATGAGTAGGACTGAGGTCACCGGGGAGCTGTTTTTT. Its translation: CASSPMSRTEVTGELFF.

The CDR3 DNA sequence: TGTGCCAGCACAGGGCCCTATAATTCACCCCTCCACTTT. This codes for CASTGPYNSPLHF. This chain joins TRBV27 and TRBJ1-6, with D possibly being TRBD1 (5 bases). The length of the CDR3 is 13 residues. V was shortened by 7 bases and J by 2 bases, with 6 bases between the two germline ends. Germline V CDR1 and CDR2: MNHEY, SMNVEV (reference sequence).